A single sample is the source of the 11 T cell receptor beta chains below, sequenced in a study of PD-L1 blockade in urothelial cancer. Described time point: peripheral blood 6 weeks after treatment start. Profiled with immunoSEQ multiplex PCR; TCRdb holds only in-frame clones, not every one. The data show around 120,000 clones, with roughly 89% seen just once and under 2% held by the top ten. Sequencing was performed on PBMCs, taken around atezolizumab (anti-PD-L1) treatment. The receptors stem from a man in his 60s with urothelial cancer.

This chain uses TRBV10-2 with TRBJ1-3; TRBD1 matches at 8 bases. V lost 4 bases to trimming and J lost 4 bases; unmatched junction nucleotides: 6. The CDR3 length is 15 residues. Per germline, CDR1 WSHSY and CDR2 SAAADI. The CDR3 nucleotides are TGCGCCAGCAGTGCCCCGGGACAGGTGGGAAACACCATATATTTT. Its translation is CASSAPGQVGNTIYF.

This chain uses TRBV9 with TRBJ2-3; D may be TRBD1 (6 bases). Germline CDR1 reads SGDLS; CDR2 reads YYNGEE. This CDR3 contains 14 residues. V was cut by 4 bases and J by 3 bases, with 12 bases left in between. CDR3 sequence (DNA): TGTGCCAGCAGCCCCCGAGGACAGACAGATACGCAGTATTTT. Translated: CASSPRGQTDTQYF. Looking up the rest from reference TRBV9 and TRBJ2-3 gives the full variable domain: DSGVTQTPKHLITATGQRVTLRCSPRSGDLSVYWYQQSLDQGLQFLIQYYNGEERAKGNILERFSAQQFPDLHSELNLSSLELGDSALYFCASSPRGQTDTQYFGPGTRLTVL.

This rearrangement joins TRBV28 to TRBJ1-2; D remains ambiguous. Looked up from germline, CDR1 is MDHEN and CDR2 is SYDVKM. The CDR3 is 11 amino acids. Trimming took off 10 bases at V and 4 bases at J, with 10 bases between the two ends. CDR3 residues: CATRVRYGYTF. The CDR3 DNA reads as TGTGCCACCCGAGTTCGCTATGGCTACACCTTC.

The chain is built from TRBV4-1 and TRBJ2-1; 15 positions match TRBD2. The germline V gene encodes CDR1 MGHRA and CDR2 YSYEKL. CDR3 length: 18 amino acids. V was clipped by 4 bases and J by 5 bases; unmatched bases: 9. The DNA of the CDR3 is TGCGCCAGCAGCCGGGGACTAGCGGGAGGCCAAGTGAACAATGAGCAGTTCTTC. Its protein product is CASSRGLAGGQVNNEQFF.

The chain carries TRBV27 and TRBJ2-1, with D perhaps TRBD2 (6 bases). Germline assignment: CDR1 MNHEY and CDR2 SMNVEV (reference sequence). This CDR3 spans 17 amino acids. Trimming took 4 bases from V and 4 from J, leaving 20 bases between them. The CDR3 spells CASSWVGERVFYNEQFF. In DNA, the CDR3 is TGTGCCAGCAGTTGGGTTGGGGAGCGGGTGTTTTACAATGAGCAGTTCTTC.

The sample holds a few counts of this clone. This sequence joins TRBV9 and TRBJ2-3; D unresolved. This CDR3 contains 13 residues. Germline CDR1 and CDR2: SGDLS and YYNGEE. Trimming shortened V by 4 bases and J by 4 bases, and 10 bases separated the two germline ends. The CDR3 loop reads CASSPMTADTQYF. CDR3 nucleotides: TGTGCCAGCAGCCCAATGACTGCAGATACGCAGTATTTT.

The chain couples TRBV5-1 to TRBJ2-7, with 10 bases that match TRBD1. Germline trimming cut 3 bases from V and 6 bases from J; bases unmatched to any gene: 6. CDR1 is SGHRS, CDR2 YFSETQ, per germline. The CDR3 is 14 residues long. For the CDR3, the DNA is TGCGCCAGCAGCTCCCCGGGACAGGGGTTCGAGCAGTACTTC. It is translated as CASSSPGQGFEQYF. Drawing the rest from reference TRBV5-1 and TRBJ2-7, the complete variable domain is KAGVTQTPRYLIKTRGQQVTLSCSPISGHRSVSWYQQTPGQGLQFLFEYFSETQRNKGNFPGRFSGRQFSNSRSEMNVSTLELGDSALYLCASSSPGQGFEQYFGPGTRLTVT.

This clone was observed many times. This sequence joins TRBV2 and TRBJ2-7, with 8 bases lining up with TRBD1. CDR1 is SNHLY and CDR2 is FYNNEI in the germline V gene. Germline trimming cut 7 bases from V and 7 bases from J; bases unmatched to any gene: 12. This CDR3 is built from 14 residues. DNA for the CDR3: TGTGCCAGCACCGTACAGGGGGGCGCTGGGGAGCAGTACTTC. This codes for CASTVQGGAGEQYF.

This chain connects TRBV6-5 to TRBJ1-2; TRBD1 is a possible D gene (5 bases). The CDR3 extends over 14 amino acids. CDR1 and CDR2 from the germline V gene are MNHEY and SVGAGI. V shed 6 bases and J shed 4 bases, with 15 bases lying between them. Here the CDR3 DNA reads TGTGCCAGCAGGCCCGCGGGGGGGGTCTATGGCTACACCTTC. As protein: CASRPAGGVYGYTF.

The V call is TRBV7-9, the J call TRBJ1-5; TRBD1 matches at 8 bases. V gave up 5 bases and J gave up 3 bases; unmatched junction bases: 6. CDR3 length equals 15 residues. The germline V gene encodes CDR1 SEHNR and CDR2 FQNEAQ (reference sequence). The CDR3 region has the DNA TGTGCCAGCAGCCTAACAGGGGGGAACAATCAGCCCCAGCATTTT. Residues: CASSLTGGNNQPQHF.

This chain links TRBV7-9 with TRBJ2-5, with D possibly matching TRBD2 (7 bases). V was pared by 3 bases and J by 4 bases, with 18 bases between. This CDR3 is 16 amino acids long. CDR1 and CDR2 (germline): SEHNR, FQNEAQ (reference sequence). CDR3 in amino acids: CASSFRGAGASETQYF. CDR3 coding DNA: TGTGCCAGCAGCTTCCGAGGCGCGGGGGCCTCAGAGACCCAGTACTTC.